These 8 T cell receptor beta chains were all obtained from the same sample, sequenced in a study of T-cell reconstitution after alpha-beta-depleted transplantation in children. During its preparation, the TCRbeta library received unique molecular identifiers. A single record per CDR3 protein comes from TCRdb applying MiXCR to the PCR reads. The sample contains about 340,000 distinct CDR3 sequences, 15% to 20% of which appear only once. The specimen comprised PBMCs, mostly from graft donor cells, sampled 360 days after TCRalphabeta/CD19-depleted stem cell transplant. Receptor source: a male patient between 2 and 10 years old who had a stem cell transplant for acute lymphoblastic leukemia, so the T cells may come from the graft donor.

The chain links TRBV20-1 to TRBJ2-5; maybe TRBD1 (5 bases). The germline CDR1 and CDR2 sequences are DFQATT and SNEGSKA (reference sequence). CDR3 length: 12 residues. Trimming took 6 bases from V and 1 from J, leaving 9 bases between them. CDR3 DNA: TGCAGTGCCCAACAGGCCCAAGAGACCCAGTACTTC. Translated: CSAQQAQETQYF.

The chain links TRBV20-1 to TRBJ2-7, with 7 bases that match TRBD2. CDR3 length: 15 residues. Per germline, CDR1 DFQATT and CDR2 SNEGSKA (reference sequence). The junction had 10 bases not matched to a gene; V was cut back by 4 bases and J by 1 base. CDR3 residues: CSATMAASGSYEQYF. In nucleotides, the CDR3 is TGCAGTGCTACGATGGCTGCTAGCGGATCCTACGAGCAGTACTTC.

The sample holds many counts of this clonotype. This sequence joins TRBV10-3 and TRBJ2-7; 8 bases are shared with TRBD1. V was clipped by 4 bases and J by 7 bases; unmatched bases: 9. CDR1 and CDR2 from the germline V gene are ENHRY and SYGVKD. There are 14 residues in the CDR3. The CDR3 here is CAISGGQGAWEQYF. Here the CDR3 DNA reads TGTGCCATCAGTGGGGGGCAGGGGGCCTGGGAGCAGTACTTC.

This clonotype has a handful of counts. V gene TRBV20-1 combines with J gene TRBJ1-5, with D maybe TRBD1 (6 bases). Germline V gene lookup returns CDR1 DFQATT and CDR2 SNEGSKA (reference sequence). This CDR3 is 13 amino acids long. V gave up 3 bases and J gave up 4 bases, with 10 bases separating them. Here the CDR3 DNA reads TGCAGTGCTAGGGGGGCCAATAATCAGCCCCAGCATTTT. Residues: CSARGANNQPQHF.

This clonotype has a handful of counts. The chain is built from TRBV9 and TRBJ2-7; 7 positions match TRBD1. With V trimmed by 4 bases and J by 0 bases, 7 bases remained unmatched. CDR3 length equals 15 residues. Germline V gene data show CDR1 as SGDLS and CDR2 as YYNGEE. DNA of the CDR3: TGTGCCAGCAGCCCAACAGGGGACCTCTCCTACGAGCAGTACTTC. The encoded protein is CASSPTGDLSYEQYF.

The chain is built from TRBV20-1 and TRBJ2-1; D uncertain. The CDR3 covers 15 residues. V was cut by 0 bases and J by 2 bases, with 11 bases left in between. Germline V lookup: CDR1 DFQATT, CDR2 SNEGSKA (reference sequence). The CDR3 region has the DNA TGCAGTGCTAGAGATTTGGGGAACGCCTACAATGAGCAGTTCTTC. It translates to CSARDLGNAYNEQFF.

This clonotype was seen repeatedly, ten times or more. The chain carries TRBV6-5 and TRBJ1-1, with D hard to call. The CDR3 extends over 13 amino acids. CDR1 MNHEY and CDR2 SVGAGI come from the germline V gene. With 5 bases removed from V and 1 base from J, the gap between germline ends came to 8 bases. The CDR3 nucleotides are TGTGCCAGCAGTACGACACAGAACACTGAAGCTTTCTTT. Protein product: CASSTTQNTEAFF.

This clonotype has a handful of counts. DNA of the CDR3: TGTGCCACCAGTGGAGCGCCCGGGACTAGCGGGGGGGACCAAGAGACCCAGTACTTC. Protein sequence: CATSGAPGTSGGDQETQYF. This chain links TRBV24-1 with TRBJ2-5, with 16 nucleotides matching TRBD2. This CDR3 comprises 19 residues. Germline V lookup: CDR1 KGHDR, CDR2 SFDVKD. Trimming removed 5 bases from V and 0 bases from J; junction bases left unmatched: 8.